This TCR beta chain came from a study of brain metastases from non-small cell lung cancer. Study-wide points: Compared with primary tumors, brain metastases showed less T-cell infiltration.

The table came from immunoSEQ multiplex PCR; TCRdb's copy has only in-frame clones and leaves some out. Of several thousand clones in the sample, approximately 86% were seen once. For this clone: The antigen is not known. The identical CDR3 is also encoded by other nucleotide sequences in the sample.

The ends were cut back, 6 bases at V and 9 bases at J, with 9 bases in the middle. The CDR3 is made up of 12 amino acids. From germline, CDR1 is MNHEY and CDR2 SVGEGT. Sequencing was done on a sample of primary lung tumor tissue. The clonotype comes from a donor aged 40 or older with non-small cell lung cancer. The chain combines TRBV6-2 or TRBV6-3 with TRBJ1-6; no reliable D call. The CDR3 sequence: CASSRNRSPLHF. Here the CDR3 DNA reads TGTGCCAGCAGCCGAAACCGTTCACCCCTCCACTTT.